One sample yielded the 9 T cell receptor beta chains listed below, sequenced in a study of beta chain features in type 1 diabetes. Of the isolated RNA, all was reverse transcribed, and so the sequenced material was expressed TCRB transcripts. The table came from immunoSEQ multiplex PCR; TCRdb's copy has only in-frame clones and leaves some out. The repertoire includes about 360,000 clones, 10% to 15% of them detected once, and 0.017% sits in the top ten. The sequenced sample was naive CD4+ T cells from blood. The origin of the receptors is a man between 18 and 29 years old in good health.

This clone has more than one count but fewer than ten. This chain uses TRBV7-9 with TRBJ2-2, with no clear D. The germline CDR1 and CDR2 sequences are SEHNR and FQNEAQ (reference sequence). The V gene lost 5 bases and the J gene lost 0 bases, with 13 bases spanning the gap. This CDR3 comprises 16 residues. The CDR3 region is CASSHDGAPNTGELFF. Here the CDR3 DNA reads TGTGCCAGCAGCCACGATGGAGCCCCGAACACCGGGGAGCTGTTTTTT.

With regard to this clone: The sample holds other DNA sequences that translate to the same CDR3. This chain uses TRBV5-1 with TRBJ2-5; D gene uncertain. Deletions cut 1 base from V and 2 bases from J, with 6 bases between. The CDR3 sequence is 13 residues long. Germline CDR1 reads SGHRS; CDR2 reads YFSETQ. The CDR3 bases are TGCGCCAGCAGCTTGTACAGTCAAGAGACCCAGTACTTC. It specifies CASSLYSQETQYF.

V is TRBV27 and J is TRBJ2-1; 9 bases agree with TRBD1. Germline V gene data show CDR1 as MNHEY and CDR2 as SMNVEV (reference sequence). Trimming took 7 bases from V and 8 from J; bases not matched to a gene: 12. The CDR3 has 15 amino acids. As DNA, the CDR3 is TGTGCCAGCACGAATCTGGGACAGGGTTTGTATGAGCAGTTCTTC. It specifies CASTNLGQGLYEQFF.

This sequence joins TRBV6-5 and TRBJ2-7; D is perhaps TRBD1 (6 bases). V was pared by 5 bases and J by 4 bases, with 15 bases between. This CDR3 contains 14 residues. Germline V gives CDR1 MNHEY, CDR2 SVGAGI. The CDR3 coding sequence is TGTGCCAGCAGTCCCGACAGGCTCGTGTACGAGCAGTACTTC. Its translation is CASSPDRLVYEQYF.

The chain carries TRBV5-4 and TRBJ2-7, with 11 bases aligning to TRBD2. This CDR3 is 15 amino acids long. After removal of 5 bases from V and 4 bases from J, the junction contained 8 bases not matched to a gene. The germline CDR1 and CDR2 sequences are SGHNT and YYREEE (reference sequence). The CDR3 is CASSNPGTSGYEQYF. The CDR3 nucleotides are TGTGCCAGCAGTAATCCCGGGACTAGCGGATACGAGCAGTACTTC.

The rearrangement joins TRBV4-3 to TRBJ2-3, with 8 positions matching TRBD2. CDR3 length equals 16 residues. J gave up 9 bases and V 0 bases, and 11 bases lay outside the gene matches. Looked up from germline, CDR1 is LGHNA and CDR2 is YSLEER. The chain's CDR3 is CASSQDGGTSRMTQYF. In DNA form, the CDR3 reads TGCGCCAGCAGCCAAGATGGGGGGACTAGTCGGATGACGCAGTATTTT.

This clone was seen a handful of times. This chain's CDR3 is CASSYSGGAFEKLFF. DNA of the CDR3: TGTGCCAGCAGTTACTCGGGGGGGGCTTTTGAAAAACTGTTTTTT. The J gene is TRBJ1-4, the V gene TRBV6-6; the D gene is possibly TRBD1 (6 bases). V gave up 0 bases and J gave up 7 bases, with 12 bases separating them. CDR1 and CDR2 (germline): MNHNY, SVGAGI (reference sequence). The CDR3 length is 15 residues.

This clone was seen more than once but under ten times. V and J are TRBV2 and TRBJ2-7, with TRBD1 as a possible D gene (6 bases). V was clipped by 5 bases and J by 7 bases, with 15 bases between them. Germline lookup yields CDR1 SNHLY and CDR2 FYNNEI. The CDR3 spans 13 residues. The CDR3 here is CASSQGLSTEQYF. For the CDR3, the DNA is TGTGCCAGCAGTCAGGGGCTCTCTACGGAGCAGTACTTC.

This clone was observed a few times. The chain is built from TRBV7-9 and TRBJ1-2; D might be TRBD1 (5 bases). V was cut by 5 bases and J by 1 base, with 20 bases left in between. The length of the CDR3 is 17 residues. Germline-derived CDR1 and CDR2 are SEHNR and FQNEAQ (reference sequence). The DNA for the CDR3 is TGTGCCAGCAGCCCCACCATGGGGCAGGCCCTTAACTATGGCTACACCTTC. Its protein is CASSPTMGQALNYGYTF. Full variable domain (rest looked up from reference TRBV7-9 and TRBJ1-2): DTGVSQNPRHKITKRGQNVTFRCDPISEHNRLYWYRQTLGQGPEFLTYFQNEAQLEKSRLLSDRFSAERPKGSFSTLEIQRTEQGDSAMYLCASSPTMGQALNYGYTFGSGTRLTVV.